This T cell receptor beta chain was sequenced in a study of T cell responses to AZD1222 COVID-19 vaccine. The wider study: Recipients boosted at about 4 weeks or about 12 weeks are pooled.

The table came from immunoSEQ multiplex PCR; TCRdb's copy has only in-frame clones and leaves some out. The sample comprises about 150,000 clones, 90% of which are singletons, and 1.5% to 2% rests with the top ten. The V end lost 4 bases, the J end lost 5 bases, and 11 bases lay between the germline ends. CDR3 length equals 13 residues. The germline V gene encodes CDR1 SEHNR and CDR2 FQNEAQ (reference sequence). This clone was detected once. Its specificity is not known. Study observations and caveats: Spike-wide vaccine-associated CD4 TCRs dominated at 160-218 and 743-854. White British people made up most donors, females outnumbered males, and clonal diversity was possibly underestimated. Epitopes outside B.1.351 and B.1.1.7 mutated regions reportedly drew nearly half of spike TCRs.

The material sequenced was peripheral blood, taken on day 0 of AZD1222 vaccination. The chain couples TRBV7-9 to TRBJ2-5, with D possibly being TRBD1 (5 bases). The receptor was isolated from an adult in good health. In DNA, the CDR3 is TGTGCCAGCAGCTCTAGGGCAGGGGAGACCCAGTACTTC. Its protein product is CASSSRAGETQYF. Full variable domain (remainder filled in from reference TRBV7-9 and TRBJ2-5): DTGVSQNPRHKITKRGQNVTFRCDPISEHNRLYWYRQTLGQGPEFLTYFQNEAQLEKSRLLSDRFSAERPKGSFSTLEIQRTEQGDSAMYLCASSSRAGETQYFGPGTRLLVL.